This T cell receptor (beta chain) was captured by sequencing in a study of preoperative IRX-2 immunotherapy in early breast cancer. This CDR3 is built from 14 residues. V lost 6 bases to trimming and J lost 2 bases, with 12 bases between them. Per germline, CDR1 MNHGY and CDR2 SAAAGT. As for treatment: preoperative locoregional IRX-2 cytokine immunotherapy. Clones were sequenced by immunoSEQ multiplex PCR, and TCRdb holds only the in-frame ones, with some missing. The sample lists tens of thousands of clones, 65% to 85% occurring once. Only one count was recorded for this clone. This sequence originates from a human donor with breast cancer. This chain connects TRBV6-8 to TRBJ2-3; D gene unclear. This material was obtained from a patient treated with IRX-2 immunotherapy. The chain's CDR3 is CASSLGLPTDTQYF. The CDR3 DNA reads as TGTGCCAGCAGCCTAGGGCTACCCACAGATACGCAGTATTTT.